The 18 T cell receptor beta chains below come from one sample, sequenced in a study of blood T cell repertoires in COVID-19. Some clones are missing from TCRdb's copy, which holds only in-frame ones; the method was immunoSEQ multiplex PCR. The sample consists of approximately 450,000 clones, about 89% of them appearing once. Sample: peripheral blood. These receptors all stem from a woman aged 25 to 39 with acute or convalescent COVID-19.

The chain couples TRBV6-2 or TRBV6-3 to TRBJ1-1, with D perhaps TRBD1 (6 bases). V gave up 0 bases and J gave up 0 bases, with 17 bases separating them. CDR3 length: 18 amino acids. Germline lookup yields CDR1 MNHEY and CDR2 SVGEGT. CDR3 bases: TGTGCCAGCAGTTACTCGACTATTCCGGGACAAATGAACACTGAAGCTTTCTTT. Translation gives CASSYSTIPGQMNTEAFF.

The CDR3 here is CASSLVTGGYNEQFF. The CDR3 coding sequence is TGCGCCAGCAGCTTGGTAACAGGGGGCTACAATGAGCAGTTCTTC. This chain joins TRBV5-1 and TRBJ2-1; 8 bases line up with TRBD1. Germline lookup yields CDR1 SGHRS and CDR2 YFSETQ. Trimming removed 0 bases from V and 3 bases from J; junction bases left unmatched: 2. The CDR3 runs 15 residues.

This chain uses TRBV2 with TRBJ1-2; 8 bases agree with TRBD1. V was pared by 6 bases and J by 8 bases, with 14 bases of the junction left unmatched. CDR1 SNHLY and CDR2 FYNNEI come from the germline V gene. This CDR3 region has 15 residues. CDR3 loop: CASRLDRVKGAGYTF. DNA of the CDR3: TGTGCCAGCAGATTGGACAGGGTAAAGGGGGCGGGCTACACCTTC.

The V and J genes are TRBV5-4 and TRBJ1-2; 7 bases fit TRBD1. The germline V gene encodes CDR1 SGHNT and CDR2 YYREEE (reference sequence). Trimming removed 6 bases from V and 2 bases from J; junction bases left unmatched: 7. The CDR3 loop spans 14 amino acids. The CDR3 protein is CASTYGTENYGYTF. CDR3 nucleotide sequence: TGTGCCAGCACCTACGGGACAGAAAACTATGGCTACACCTTC. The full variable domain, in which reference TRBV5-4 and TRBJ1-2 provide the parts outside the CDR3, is ETGVTQSPTHLIKTRGQQVTLRCSSQSGHNTVSWYQQALGQGPQFIFQYYREEENGRGNFPPRFSGLQFPNYSSELNVNALELDDSALYLCASTYGTENYGYTFGSGTRLTVV.

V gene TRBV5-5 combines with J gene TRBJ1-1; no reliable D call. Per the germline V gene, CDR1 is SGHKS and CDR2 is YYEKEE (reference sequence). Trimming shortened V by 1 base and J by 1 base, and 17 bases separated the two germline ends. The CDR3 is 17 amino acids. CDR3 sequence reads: CASSLSALSGANTEAFF. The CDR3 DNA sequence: TGTGCCAGCAGCTTGTCGGCTCTAAGCGGCGCGAACACTGAAGCTTTCTTT. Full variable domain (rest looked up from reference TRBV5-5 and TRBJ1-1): DAGVTQSPTHLIKTRGQQVTLRCSPISGHKSVSWYQQVLGQGPQFIFQYYEKEERGRGNFPDRFSARQFPNYSSELNVNALLLGDSALYLCASSLSALSGANTEAFFGQGTRLTVV.

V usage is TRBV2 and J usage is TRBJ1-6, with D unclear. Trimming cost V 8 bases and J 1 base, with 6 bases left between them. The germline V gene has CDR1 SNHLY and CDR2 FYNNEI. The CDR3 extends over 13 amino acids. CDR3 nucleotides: TGTGCCAGCGTCAGGTCCTATAATTCACCCCTCCACTTT. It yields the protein CASVRSYNSPLHF.

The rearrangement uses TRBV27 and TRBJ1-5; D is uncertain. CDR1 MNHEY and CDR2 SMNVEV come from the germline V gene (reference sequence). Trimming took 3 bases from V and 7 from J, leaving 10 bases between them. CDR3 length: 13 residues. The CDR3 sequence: CASSFKGGQPQHF. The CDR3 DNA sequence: TGTGCCAGCAGTTTCAAGGGCGGGCAGCCCCAGCATTTT.

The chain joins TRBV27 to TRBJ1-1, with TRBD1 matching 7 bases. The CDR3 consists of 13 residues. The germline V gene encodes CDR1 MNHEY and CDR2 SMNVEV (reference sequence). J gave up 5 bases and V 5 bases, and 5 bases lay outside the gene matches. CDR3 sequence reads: CASSARGTTEAFF. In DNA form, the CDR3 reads TGTGCCAGCAGTGCCAGGGGGACAACTGAAGCTTTCTTT.

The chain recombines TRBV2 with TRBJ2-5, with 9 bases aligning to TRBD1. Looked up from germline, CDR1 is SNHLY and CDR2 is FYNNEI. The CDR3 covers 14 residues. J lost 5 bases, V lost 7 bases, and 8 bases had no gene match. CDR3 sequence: CASTRDRVVETQYF. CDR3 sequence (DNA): TGTGCCAGCACTCGGGACAGGGTTGTGGAGACCCAGTACTTC.

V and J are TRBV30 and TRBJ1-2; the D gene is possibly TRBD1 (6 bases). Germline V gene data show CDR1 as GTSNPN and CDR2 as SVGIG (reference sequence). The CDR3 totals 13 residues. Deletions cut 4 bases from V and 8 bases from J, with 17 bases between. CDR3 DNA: TGTGCCTGGACGTCGGGGGGCAATGGAGGCTACACCTTC. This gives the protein CAWTSGGNGGYTF. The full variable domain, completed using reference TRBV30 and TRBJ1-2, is SQTIHQWPATLVQPVGSPLSLECTVEGTSNPNLYWYRQAAGRGLQLLFYSVGIGQISSEVPQNLSASRPQDRQFILSSKKLLLSDSGFYLCAWTSGGNGGYTFGSGTRLTVV.

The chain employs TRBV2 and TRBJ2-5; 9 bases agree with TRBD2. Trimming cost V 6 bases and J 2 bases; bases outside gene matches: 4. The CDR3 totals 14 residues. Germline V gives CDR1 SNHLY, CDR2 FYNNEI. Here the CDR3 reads CASRALAGQETQYF. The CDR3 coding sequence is TGTGCCAGCAGGGCCCTAGCGGGACAAGAGACCCAGTACTTC.

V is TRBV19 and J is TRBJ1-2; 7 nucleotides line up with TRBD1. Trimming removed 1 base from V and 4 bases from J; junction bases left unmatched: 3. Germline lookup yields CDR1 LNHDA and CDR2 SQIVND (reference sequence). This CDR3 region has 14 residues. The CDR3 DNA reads TGTGCCAGTAGTATAGGGGACAGCTCCTATGGCTACACCTTC. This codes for CASSIGDSSYGYTF.

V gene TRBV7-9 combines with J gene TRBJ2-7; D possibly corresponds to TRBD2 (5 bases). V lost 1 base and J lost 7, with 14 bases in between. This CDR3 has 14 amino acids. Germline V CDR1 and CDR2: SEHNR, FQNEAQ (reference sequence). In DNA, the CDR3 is TGTGCCAGCAGCTTAGGGGGAGACTCGGGTGAGCAGTACTTC. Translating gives CASSLGGDSGEQYF.

The CDR3 sequence: CASSVAGEGSGEKLFF. CDR3 nucleotides: TGTGCCAGCAGCGTAGCTGGGGAGGGCTCGGGGGAAAAACTGTTTTTT. This chain joins TRBV9 and TRBJ1-4, with D uncertain. Germline V CDR1 and CDR2: SGDLS, YYNGEE. The V end lost 0 bases, the J end lost 8 bases, and 17 bases lay between the germline ends. The CDR3 extends over 16 amino acids.

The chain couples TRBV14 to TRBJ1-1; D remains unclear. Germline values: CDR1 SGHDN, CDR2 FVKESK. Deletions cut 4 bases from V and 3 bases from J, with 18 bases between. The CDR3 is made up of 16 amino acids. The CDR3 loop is CASSRPSTLGDTEAFF. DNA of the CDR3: TGTGCCAGCAGCCGACCCTCGACCCTCGGGGACACTGAAGCTTTCTTT.

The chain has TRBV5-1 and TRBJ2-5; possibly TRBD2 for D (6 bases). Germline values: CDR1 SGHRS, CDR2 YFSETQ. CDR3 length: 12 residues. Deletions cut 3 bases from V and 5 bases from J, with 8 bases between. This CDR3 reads CASSSEGETQYF. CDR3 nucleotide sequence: TGCGCCAGCAGCTCGGAGGGGGAGACCCAGTACTTC.

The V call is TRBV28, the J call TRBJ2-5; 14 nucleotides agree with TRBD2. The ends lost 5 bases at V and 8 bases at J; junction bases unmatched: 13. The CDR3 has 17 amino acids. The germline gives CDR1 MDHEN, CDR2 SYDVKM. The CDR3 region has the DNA TGTGCCAGCAGTATAAGACCCCTGACTAGCGGGGGGGGTACCCAGTACTTC. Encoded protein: CASSIRPLTSGGGTQYF.

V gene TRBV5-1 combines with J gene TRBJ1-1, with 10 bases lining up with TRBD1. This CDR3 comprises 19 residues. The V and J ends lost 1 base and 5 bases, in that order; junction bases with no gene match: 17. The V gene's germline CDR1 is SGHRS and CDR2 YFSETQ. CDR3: CASSLTSLTGGPVATEAFF. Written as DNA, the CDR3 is TGCGCCAGCAGCTTGACCTCATTGACAGGGGGCCCCGTGGCGACTGAAGCTTTCTTT.